The clone carrying this T cell receptor (beta chain) was found a few times. The antigen remains undetermined. Per the germline V gene, CDR1 is KGHSH and CDR2 is LQKENI. Trimming took 3 bases from V and 3 from J, leaving 11 bases between them. This CDR3 contains 14 residues. The method was immunoSEQ multiplex PCR; TCRdb's version includes in-frame clones alone and lacks a portion of them. The data show some 99,000 clones, with approximately 91% seen just once and approximately 15% held by the top ten. The data derive from a study of T cell responses to AZD1222 COVID-19 vaccine. At the level of the study: Pooling covered second doses at about 4 or about 12 weeks.

General study results and limits: Seropositive status at baseline applied to only five or six AZD1222 recipients. A reported finding is that nearly half of spike-specific TCRs target unmutated variant regions.

The source material was peripheral blood, sampled on day 0 of AZD1222 vaccination. This clonotype was obtained from an adult in good health. The chain couples TRBV18 to TRBJ1-1, with D unclear. The CDR3 sequence is CASSPLPEYTEAFF. Written as DNA, the CDR3 is TGTGCCAGCTCACCTCTTCCAGAATACACTGAAGCTTTCTTT.